This T cell receptor (beta chain) was recovered during a study of shared clonotypes between healthy human individuals. Points from the study as a whole: The sharing of about 5.3% of naive CD4 clonotypes was seen across a handful of donors.

For this clone: Antigen unknown.

An assay was performed, and its level was deep. Data came from immunoSEQ multiplex PCR; TCRdb stores just in-frame clones and leaves some out. The table shows a few million clones, with approximately 94% occurring only once. CDR1 and CDR2 (germline): MDHEN, SYDVKM. CDR3 length equals 13 residues. V lost 6 bases and J lost 8, with 13 bases in between. The V and J genes are TRBV28 and TRBJ1-4; D not certain. The sequence came from a man younger than 35 in good health. The sample comprised naive CD4+ T cells sorted from blood. Subset given: CD45RA+ positively selected. This CDR3 reads CASSADPVEKLFF. In DNA, the CDR3 is TGTGCCAGCAGCGCCGACCCCGTCGAAAAACTGTTTTTT.